The 17 T cell receptor beta chains in this list originate from one sample, sequenced in a study of cytomegalovirus exposure and HLA in healthy donors. Primers: 60 Vbeta forward and 13 Jbeta reverse. Data came from immunoSEQ multiplex PCR; TCRdb stores just in-frame clones and leaves some out. The sample has roughly 130,000 clones, under 85% seen once; the top ten hold approximately 0.97%. Material: PBMCs. These receptors all stem from a man between 18 and 35 years old in good health and CMV-seronegative.

The rearrangement joins TRBV28 to TRBJ2-7, with 7 nucleotides matching TRBD1. CDR1 is MDHEN, CDR2 SYDVKM, per germline. The CDR3 loop spans 16 amino acids. The ends lost 4 bases at V and 1 base at J; junction bases unmatched: 10. The CDR3 protein is CASSSQSETGSYEQYF. In nucleotides, the CDR3 is TGTGCCAGCAGTTCACAATCCGAGACAGGGTCCTACGAGCAGTACTTC.

The gene calls are TRBV4-3 and TRBJ1-2; 7 bases agree with TRBD1. V trimming: 3 bases; J trimming: 4 bases; junction bases outside the gene matches: 11. CDR3 size: 16 residues. Germline assignment: CDR1 LGHNA and CDR2 YSLEER. In nucleotides, the CDR3 is TGCGCCAGCAGCCATTTTGGGACAGAGGTTGCCTATGGCTACACCTTC. This codes for CASSHFGTEVAYGYTF.

The V and J genes are TRBV15 and TRBJ1-4; 9 bases fit TRBD1. Unmatched junction bases numbered 9, after V lost 0 bases and J lost 10 bases. The CDR3 is made up of 16 amino acids. Germline V lookup: CDR1 LNHNV, CDR2 YYDKDF (reference sequence). CDR3 sequence reads: CATSRDLQDRGRKLFF. DNA of the CDR3: TGTGCCACCAGCAGAGATCTTCAGGACAGGGGACGAAAACTGTTTTTT. Full variable domain (missing parts from reference TRBV15 and TRBJ1-4): DAMVIQNPRYQVTQFGKPVTLSCSQTLNHNVMYWYQQKSSQAPKLLFHYYDKDFNNEADTPDNFQSRRPNTSFCFLDIRSPGLGDTAMYLCATSRDLQDRGRKLFFGSGTQLSVL.

As regards this clone: The germline gene is not matched at one end of the junction; a read error may be the cause. The CDR3 DNA sequence: TGCGCCAGCACACTCATGGGACAGGCCTCCGACGAGCAGTACTTC. The encoded protein is CASTLMGQASDEQYF. This chain joins TRBV5-1 and TRBJ2-7, with TRBD1 matching 8 bases. CDR3 length equals 15 residues. Germline V lookup: CDR1 SGHRS, CDR2 YFSETQ.

The J gene is TRBJ2-5, the V gene TRBV7-2; the D gene is possibly TRBD1 (5 bases). This CDR3 comprises 13 residues. V was cut by 6 bases and J by 4 bases, with 12 bases left in between. Germline V gene sequence: CDR1 SGHTA, CDR2 FQGNSA. The CDR3 nucleotides are TGTGCCAGCAGGCCCCGACAGACAGAGACCCAGTACTTC. Translation gives CASRPRQTETQYF.

The J gene is TRBJ2-7, the V gene TRBV9; 11 bases match TRBD2. Germline CDR1 is SGDLS and CDR2 is YYNGEE. The V gene end was trimmed by 0 bases and the J gene end by 2 bases; junction bases not matched to a gene: 1. The CDR3 totals 15 residues. The CDR3 here is CASSVGLAGTYEQYF. The DNA for the CDR3 is TGTGCCAGCAGCGTAGGACTAGCGGGGACCTACGAGCAGTACTTC.

This sequence joins TRBV5-6 and TRBJ1-2; possible D gene TRBD1, 5 bases. The CDR3 consists of 15 residues. With 3 bases removed from V and 0 bases from J, the gap between germline ends came to 12 bases. CDR1 is SGHDT and CDR2 is YYEEEE in the germline V gene. CDR3 sequence reads: CASSSSGMSNYGYTF. The DNA for the CDR3 is TGTGCCAGCAGCTCCTCAGGGATGTCTAACTATGGCTACACCTTC. Full variable domain (missing parts from reference TRBV5-6 and TRBJ1-2): DAGVTQSPTHLIKTRGQQVTLRCSPKSGHDTVSWYQQALGQGPQFIFQYYEEEERQRGNFPDRFSGHQFPNYSSELNVNALLLGDSALYLCASSSSGMSNYGYTFGSGTRLTVV.

This clone was counted once. Additional DNA sequences in this sample encode the identical CDR3. The chain employs TRBV6-5 and TRBJ1-6, with D possibly being TRBD1 (5 bases). Deletions cut 8 bases from V and 6 bases from J, with 8 bases between. This CDR3 is built from 12 residues. Germline lookup yields CDR1 MNHEY and CDR2 SVGAGI. The CDR3, as DNA: TGTGCCAGCCGGCAGGGTAATTCACCCCTCCACTTT. Its protein is CASRQGNSPLHF.

This chain uses TRBV28 with TRBJ1-1; the D is unclear. Germline loops: CDR1 MDHEN, CDR2 SYDVKM. This CDR3 region has 13 residues. V was shortened by 1 base and J by 10 bases, with 13 bases between the two germline ends. The CDR3 nucleotides are TGTGCCAGCAGTTTATTTCCCCGGCGGGGAGCTTTCTTT. This codes for CASSLFPRRGAFF.

This clone occurred once. One junction end disagrees with the germline gene, perhaps due to a read error. The gene calls are TRBV7-9 and TRBJ1-4; 8 bases fit TRBD1. Germline V gives CDR1 SEHNR, CDR2 FQNEAQ (reference sequence). The CDR3 is 16 residues long. The CDR3 sequence: CSSSLLSGQDNEKLFF. The CDR3 DNA is TGTTCCAGCAGCTTATTGTCGGGACAGGATAATGAAAAACTGTTTTTT.

The J gene is TRBJ2-2, the V gene TRBV6-4; D unresolved. The CDR3 totals 13 residues. Trimming left V 4 bases short and J 1 base short, with 4 bases between. Germline lookup yields CDR1 MRHNA and CDR2 SNTAGT. Here the CDR3 reads CASSGQNTGELFF. As DNA, the CDR3 is TGTGCCAGCAGTGGACAGAACACCGGGGAGCTGTTTTTT.

V is TRBV7-6 and J is TRBJ2-7; a possible D gene is TRBD1 (6 bases). This CDR3 comprises 16 residues. V was pared by 1 base and J by 5 bases, with 18 bases between. Germline V gene data show CDR1 as SGHVS and CDR2 as FNYEAQ. The CDR3 DNA follows: TGTGCCAGCAGCTTAGAGGCCTCAGGGGCGCAGAACGAGCAGTACTTC. Translated, it gives CASSLEASGAQNEQYF.

As for this clone: One end of the junction varies from germline; a read error may be responsible. The gene calls are TRBV11-2 and TRBJ2-7; 10 nucleotides align to TRBD1. Germline lookup yields CDR1 SGHAT and CDR2 FQNNGV. CDR3 length: 15 amino acids. CDR3 in DNA: TGTGCCAGCAGCTTTCCGGGACAGGGGTCCTCCGAGCAGTACTTC. Encoded protein: CASSFPGQGSSEQYF.

The V gene is TRBV19, the J gene TRBJ1-5; D is unclear. The CDR3 is 13 residues long. Germline values: CDR1 LNHDA, CDR2 SQIVND (reference sequence). V lost 7 bases, J lost 4 bases, and 11 bases lay in between. The CDR3 nucleotides read TGTGCCAGTAAGACTTTCGGGAATCAGCCCCAGCATTTT. This sequence encodes CASKTFGNQPQHF.

A few counts support this clone. Other DNA sequences within the sample encode an identical CDR3. The V call is TRBV4-3, the J call TRBJ1-1; D gene uncertain. CDR1 and CDR2 from the germline V gene are LGHNA and YSLEER. CDR3 length equals 13 residues. Between the trimmed V and J ends, which lost 1 base and 2 bases, there was a span of 5 bases. The CDR3 coding sequence is TGCGCCAGCAGCCAAGTGCGCAACACTGAAGCTTTCTTT. Its translation: CASSQVRNTEAFF.

This chain connects TRBV12-5 to TRBJ1-2; TRBD1 matches at 7 bases. Trimming cost V 0 bases and J 7 bases; bases outside gene matches: 8. This CDR3 has 15 amino acids. Germline V CDR1 and CDR2: LGHNT, FRNRAP. This CDR3 reads CASGLVLEGARGYTF. The CDR3 DNA follows: TGTGCTAGTGGTTTGGTATTGGAGGGGGCGCGTGGCTACACCTTC.

The chain couples TRBV6-6 to TRBJ2-1; possibly TRBD2 for D (6 bases). The V gene lost 2 bases and the J gene lost 10 bases, with 9 bases spanning the gap. The germline V gene encodes CDR1 MNHNY and CDR2 SVGAGI (reference sequence). The CDR3 extends over 12 amino acids. The CDR3 DNA follows: TGTGCCAGCAGTTACATCCGGGGGGAGCAGTTCTTC. Protein product: CASSYIRGEQFF.